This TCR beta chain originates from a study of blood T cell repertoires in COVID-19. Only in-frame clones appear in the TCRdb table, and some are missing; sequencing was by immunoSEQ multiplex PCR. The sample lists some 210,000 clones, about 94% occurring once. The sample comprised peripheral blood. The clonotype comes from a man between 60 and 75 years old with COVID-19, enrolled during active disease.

CDR3 sequence: CASSQGTEGASYTF. CDR3 in DNA: TGTGCCAGCAGCCAAGGCACCGAGGGCGCGAGCTACACCTTC. The V call is TRBV3-1 (or the pseudogene TRBV3-2), the J call TRBJ1-2, with D unresolved. Germline CDR1 LGHDT, CDR2 YNNKEL (reference sequence). This CDR3 is built from 14 residues. V dropped 1 base and J dropped 9 bases, with 15 bases sitting between them.